The rows below give T cell receptor beta chains drawn from one sample of a study of blood T cell repertoires in COVID-19. Measured with immunoSEQ multiplex PCR; TCRdb has only the in-frame clones, and not every one. The repertoire holds approximately 270,000 clones, with just under 85% as singletons. The material sequenced was peripheral blood. Receptor source: a man older than 75 with acute or convalescent COVID-19. CDR3s include the opening cysteine and the closing phenylalanine or tryptophan. Fields, in order: D gene, V gene, J gene, clone size, CDR3 DNA, CDR3 protein. The D gene is left open where the match is weak. Clone size is shown for a subset of rows, as once, few, many or a class of expanded clone.

d_gene: NA
v_gene: TRBV14
j_gene: TRBJ2-2
abundance: NA
CDR3nt: TGTGCCAGCAGCTCCCCCACGATAGGGGGCACCGGGGAGCTGTTTTTT
CDR3aa: CASSSPTIGGTGELFF

d_gene: TRBD1
v_gene: TRBV28
j_gene: TRBJ2-1
abundance: NA
CDR3nt: TGTGCCAGCAAGACCATAGGACAGGGGGCGGGGGAGCAGTTCTTC
CDR3aa: CASKTIGQGAGEQFF

d_gene: NA
v_gene: TRBV27
j_gene: TRBJ2-5
abundance: NA
CDR3nt: TGTGCCAGCAGTTTATCATGGACTCGCCTGGGGGAGACCCAGTACTTC
CDR3aa: CASSLSWTRLGETQYF

d_gene: NA
v_gene: TRBV4-1
j_gene: TRBJ1-6
abundance: once
CDR3nt: TGCGCCAGCAGCCAAGGCCAACCTAGGTCACCCCTCCACTTT
CDR3aa: CASSQGQPRSPLHF

d_gene: NA
v_gene: TRBV28
j_gene: TRBJ1-6
abundance: NA
CDR3nt: TGTGCCAGCATTGGATCCAGGGATTCACCCCTCCACTTT
CDR3aa: CASIGSRDSPLHF

d_gene: TRBD1
v_gene: TRBV6-5
j_gene: TRBJ1-2
abundance: NA
CDR3nt: TGTGCCAGCAGGACAGGGGGCTATGGCTACACCTTC
CDR3aa: CASRTGGYGYTF

d_gene: NA
v_gene: TRBV11-2
j_gene: TRBJ2-3
abundance: NA
CDR3nt: TGTGCCAGCAGCCAGGAAAGGTGGGATACGCAGTATTTT
CDR3aa: CASSQERWDTQYF

d_gene: TRBD1
v_gene: TRBV18
j_gene: TRBJ1-6
abundance: NA
CDR3nt: TGTGCCAGCTCACCGAGGACAGGAGCCTATAATTCACCCCTCCACTTT
CDR3aa: CASSPRTGAYNSPLHF

d_gene: TRBD1
v_gene: TRBV19
j_gene: TRBJ1-5
abundance: NA
CDR3nt: TGTGCCAGTAGTACCCCCGTGGAAAAGTTGGGACAGCTAAATCAGCCCCAGCATTTT
CDR3aa: CASSTPVEKLGQLNQPQHF

d_gene: NA
v_gene: TRBV7-3
j_gene: TRBJ2-2
abundance: once
CDR3nt: TGTGCCAGCAGCTTAACGGGAGCGAACACCGGGGAGCTGTTTTTT
CDR3aa: CASSLTGANTGELFF

d_gene: NA
v_gene: TRBV10-3
j_gene: TRBJ1-2
abundance: NA
CDR3nt: TGTGCCATCGGAACAGTCCCGCAAGCTAACTATGGCTACACCTTC
CDR3aa: CAIGTVPQANYGYTF

d_gene: TRBD1
v_gene: TRBV11-2
j_gene: TRBJ1-6
abundance: NA
CDR3nt: TGTGCCAGCAGCGATAGTGACAGGGCGTTAGCCCTCCACTTT
CDR3aa: CASSDSDRALALHF

d_gene: NA
v_gene: TRBV7-9
j_gene: TRBJ2-7
abundance: NA
CDR3nt: TGTGCCAGCAGCTTAAAGGGAGGGACACCGCCCCTCTACGAGCAGTACTTC
CDR3aa: CASSLKGGTPPLYEQYF

d_gene: NA
v_gene: TRBV20-1
j_gene: TRBJ1-6
abundance: NA
CDR3nt: TGCAGTGCTAGTAGGCTTGCCCGGGGATTTTCACCCCTCCACTTT
CDR3aa: CSASRLARGFSPLHF